This entry features one T cell receptor (beta chain) sequence. Its antigen is as yet unknown. Unmatched junction bases numbered 3, after V lost 5 bases and J lost 8 bases. Germline V gene data show CDR1 as SGHTA and CDR2 as FQGNSA. The CDR3 extends over 13 amino acids. These data are taken from a study of cytomegalovirus exposure and HLA in healthy donors. General observations from the study: It was reported in a later analysis that an Asian-associated ancestry cluster showed fewer N-insertions than the roughly 670-donor mean.

Primers: 60 Vbeta forward and 13 Jbeta reverse. Libraries were prepared by immunoSEQ multiplex PCR; TCRdb keeps only in-frame clonotypes and omits some of them. Among roughly 160,000 clones listed, approximately 85% were seen once. The receptor comes from a man between 18 and 35 years old in good health and CMV-seropositive. Sequencing was done on a sample of PBMCs. The chain employs TRBV7-2 and TRBJ1-4; TRBD1 aligns across 9 bases. CDR3 loop: CASSRDRVEKLFF. DNA of the CDR3: TGTGCCAGCAGCAGGGACAGGGTCGAAAAACTGTTTTTT.